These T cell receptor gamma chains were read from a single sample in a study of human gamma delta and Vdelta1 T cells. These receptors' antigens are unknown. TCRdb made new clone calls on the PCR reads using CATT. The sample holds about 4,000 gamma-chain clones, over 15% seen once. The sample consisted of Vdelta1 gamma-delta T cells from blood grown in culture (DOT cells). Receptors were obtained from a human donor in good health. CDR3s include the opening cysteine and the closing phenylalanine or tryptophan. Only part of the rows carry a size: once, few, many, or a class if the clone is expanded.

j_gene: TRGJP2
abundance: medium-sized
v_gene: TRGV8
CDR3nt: TGTGCCACCTGGGATAGGAGTGATTGGATCAAGACGTTT
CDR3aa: CATWDRSDWIKTF

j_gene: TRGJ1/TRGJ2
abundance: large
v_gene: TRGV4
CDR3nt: TGTGCCACCTGGGATGGGCGTTGGCATTATAAGAAACTCTTT
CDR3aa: CATWDGRWHYKKLF

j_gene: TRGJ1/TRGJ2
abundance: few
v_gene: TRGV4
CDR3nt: TGTGCCACCCGGGATGGCAGGGAGAAACTCTTT
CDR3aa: CATRDGREKLF

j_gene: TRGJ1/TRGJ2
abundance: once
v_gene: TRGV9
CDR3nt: TGTGCCTTGTGGGAGGTGCAGAGGGCAGGTCATTATAAGAAACTCTTT
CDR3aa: CALWEVQRAGHYKKLF

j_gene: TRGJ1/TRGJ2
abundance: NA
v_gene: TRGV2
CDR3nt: TGTGCCACCTGGGACGGGCTCCAGCCATATAAGAAACTCTTT
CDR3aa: CATWDGLQPYKKLF

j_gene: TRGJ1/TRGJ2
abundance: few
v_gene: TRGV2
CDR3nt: TGTGCCACCTGGGACCCCCGGCAATTCCTTGGGAAGAAACTCTTT
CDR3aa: CATWDPRQFLGKKLF

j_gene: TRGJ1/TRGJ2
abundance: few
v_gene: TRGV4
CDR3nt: TGTGCCACCTGGGATGGGCATAATTGGGATTATAAGAAACTCTTT
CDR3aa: CATWDGHNWDYKKLF

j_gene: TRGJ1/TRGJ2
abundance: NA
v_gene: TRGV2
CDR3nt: TGTGCCACCTGGGACGGGCCAGCTTATTATAAGAAACTCTTT
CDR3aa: CATWDGPAYYKKLF

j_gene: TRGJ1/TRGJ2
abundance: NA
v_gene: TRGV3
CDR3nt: TGTGCCACCTGGGACAGGGGAGGAGGGTATTATAAGAAACTCTTT
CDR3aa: CATWDRGGGYYKKLF

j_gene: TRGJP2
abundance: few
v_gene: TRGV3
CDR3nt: TGTGCCACCTGGGACAGCCAGCCAAATAGTGATTGGATCAAGACGTTT
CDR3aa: CATWDSQPNSDWIKTF

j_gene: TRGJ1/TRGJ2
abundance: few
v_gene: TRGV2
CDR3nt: TGTGCCACCTGGGACGGGGAGGGTTATAAGAAACTCTTT
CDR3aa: CATWDGEGYKKLF

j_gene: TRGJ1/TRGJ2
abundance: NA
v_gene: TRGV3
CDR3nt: TGTGCCACCTGGGACAGTAGATATTATAAGAAACTCTTT
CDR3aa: CATWDSRYYKKLF

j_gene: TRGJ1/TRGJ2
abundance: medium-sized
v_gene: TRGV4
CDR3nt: TGTGCCACCTGGGATGGGGGCCATTATTATAAGAAACTCTTT
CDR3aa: CATWDGGHYYKKLF

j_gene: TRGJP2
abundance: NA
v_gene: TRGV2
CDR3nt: TGTGCCACCTGGGACGGGCGTTGGGTTAGTAGTGATTGGATCAAGACGTTT
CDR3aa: CATWDGRWVSSDWIKTF

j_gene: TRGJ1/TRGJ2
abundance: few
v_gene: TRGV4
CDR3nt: TGTGCCACCTGGGGACATATTTATAAGAAACTCTTT
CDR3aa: CATWGHIYKKLF

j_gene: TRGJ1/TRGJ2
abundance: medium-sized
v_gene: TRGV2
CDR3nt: TGTGCCACCTGGGACGCCCTTTATTATAAGAAACTCTTT
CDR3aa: CATWDALYYKKLF

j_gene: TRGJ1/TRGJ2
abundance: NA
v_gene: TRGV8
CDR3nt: TGTGCCACCTGGGATTTCGATAAGAAACTCTTT
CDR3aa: CATWDFDKKLF

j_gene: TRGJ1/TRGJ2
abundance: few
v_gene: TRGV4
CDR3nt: TGTGCCACCTGGGATGCGACTTATTATAAGAAACTCTTT
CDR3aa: CATWDATYYKKLF

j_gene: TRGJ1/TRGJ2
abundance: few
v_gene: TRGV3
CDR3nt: TGTGCCACCTGGGACAGGCACCCCTATTATAAGAAACTCTTT
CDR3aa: CATWDRHPYYKKLF

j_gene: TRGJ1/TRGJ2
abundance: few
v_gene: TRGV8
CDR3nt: TGTGCCACCTGGGATCCGTTTAGAGATTATAAGAAACTCTTT
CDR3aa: CATWDPFRDYKKLF

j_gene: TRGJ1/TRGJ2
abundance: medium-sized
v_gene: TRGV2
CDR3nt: TGTGCCACCTGGGACGGGCCAAGGTTTTATTATAAGAAACTCTTT
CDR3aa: CATWDGPRFYYKKLF

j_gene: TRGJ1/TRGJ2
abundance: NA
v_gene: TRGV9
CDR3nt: TGTGCCTTGTGGCAGCATAGGTATTATAAGAAACTCTTT
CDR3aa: CALWQHRYYKKLF

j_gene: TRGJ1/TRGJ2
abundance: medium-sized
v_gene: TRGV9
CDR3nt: TGTGCCTTGTGGGAGCATGTGGTAGATAAGAAACTCTTT
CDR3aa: CALWEHVVDKKLF

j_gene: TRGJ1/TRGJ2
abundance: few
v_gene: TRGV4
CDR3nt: TGTGCCACCTGGGATTCCTTCTATTATTATAAGAAACTCTTT
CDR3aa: CATWDSFYYYKKLF

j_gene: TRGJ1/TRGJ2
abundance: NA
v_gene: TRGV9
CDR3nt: TGTGCCTTGTGGTATGGTTATAAGAAACTCTTT
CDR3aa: CALWYGYKKLF

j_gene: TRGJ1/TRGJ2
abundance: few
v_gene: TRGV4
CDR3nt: TGTGCCACCTGGGATGGGCTTAAGTATAAGAAACTCTTT
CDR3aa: CATWDGLKYKKLF

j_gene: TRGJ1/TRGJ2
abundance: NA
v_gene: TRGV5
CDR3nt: TGTGCCACCTGGGACAGGAGAAAAAGGCAGAATTATTATAAGAAACTCTTT
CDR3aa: CATWDRRKRQNYYKKLF

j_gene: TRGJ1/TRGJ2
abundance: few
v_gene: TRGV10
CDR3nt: TGTGCTGCGTGGAATAAAGTTTATTATAAGAAACTCTTT
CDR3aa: CAAWNKVYYKKLF

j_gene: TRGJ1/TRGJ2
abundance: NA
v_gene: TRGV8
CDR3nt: TGTGCCACCTGGGATAGGGAGGAGAAACTCTTT
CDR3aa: CATWDREEKLF

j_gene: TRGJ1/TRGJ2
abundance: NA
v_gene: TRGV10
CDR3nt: TGTGCTGCGTGGGATCACAAGAAACTCTTT
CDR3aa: CAAWDHKKLF

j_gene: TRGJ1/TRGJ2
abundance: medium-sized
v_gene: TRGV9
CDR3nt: TGTGCCTTGTGGGAGGTGCGACCCCCAAATTATAAGAAACTCTTT
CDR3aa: CALWEVRPPNYKKLF